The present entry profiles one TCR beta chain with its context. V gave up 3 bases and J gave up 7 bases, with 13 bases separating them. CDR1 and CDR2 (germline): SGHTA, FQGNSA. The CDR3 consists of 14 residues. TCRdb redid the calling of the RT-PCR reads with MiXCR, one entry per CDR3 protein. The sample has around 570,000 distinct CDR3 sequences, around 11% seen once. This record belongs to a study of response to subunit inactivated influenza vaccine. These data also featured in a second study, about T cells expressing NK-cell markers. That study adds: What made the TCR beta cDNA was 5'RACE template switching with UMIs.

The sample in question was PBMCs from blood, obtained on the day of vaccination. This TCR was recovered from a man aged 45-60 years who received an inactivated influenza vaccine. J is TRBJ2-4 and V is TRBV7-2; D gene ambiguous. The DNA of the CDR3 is TGTGCCAGCAGCTTTTCCTCGGATGGGAACATTCAGTACTTC. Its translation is CASSFSSDGNIQYF.